Shown below are 27 T cell receptor beta chains from a single sample sequenced in a study of control samples from healthy donors and cancer patients. TCRdb keeps only in-frame clones here, not all; method: immunoSEQ multiplex PCR. The sample records approximately 87,000 clones, 80% to 95% being singletons. The sequencing input was PBMCs. All receptors derive from a middle-aged woman with lung cancer.

The CDR3 here is CATSERDRGGQPQHF. Written as DNA, the CDR3 is TGTGCCACCAGTGAACGGGACAGGGGAGGCCAGCCCCAGCATTTT. The V and J genes are TRBV24-1 and TRBJ1-5; TRBD1 agrees at 10 bases. The germline CDR1 and CDR2 sequences are KGHDR and SFDVKD. Germline trimming cut 4 bases from V and 7 bases from J; bases unmatched to any gene: 6. CDR3 size: 15 residues.

V is TRBV6-1 and J is TRBJ1-6, with TRBD1 identical over 8 bases. Germline CDR1 reads MNHNS; CDR2 reads SASEGT. The V segment lost 2 bases and the J segment 8 bases; nucleotides outside the gene matches: 5. The CDR3 covers 15 residues. The CDR3 DNA is TGTGCCAGCAGTGAACCAGGACAGGGAGATTCACCCCTCCACTTT. It is translated as CASSEPGQGDSPLHF.

With regard to this clone: The junction does not match germline at one end; this may be a read error. The rearrangement links TRBV6-6 to TRBJ1-1; the D is unclear. Germline V gene data show CDR1 as MNHNY and CDR2 as SVGAGI (reference sequence). This CDR3 comprises 10 residues. CDR3 residues: CASSDTVAFF. The CDR3 DNA sequence: TGTGCCAGCAGTGACACTGTAGCTTTCTTT.

The J gene is TRBJ1-5, the V gene TRBV11-2; D not certain. The length of the CDR3 is 14 residues. Germline CDR1 reads SGHAT; CDR2 reads FQNNGV. The germline V and J ends were trimmed by 1 base and 5 bases, with 9 bases remaining between them. The CDR3 DNA follows: TGTGCCAGCAGCTTAGGCGTCGGGGATCAGCCCCAGCATTTT. Translating it yields CASSLGVGDQPQHF.

The rearrangement uses TRBV24-1 and TRBJ2-2; 7 bases match TRBD2. The CDR3 loop spans 12 amino acids. In germline, CDR1 is KGHDR, CDR2 SFDVKD. V shed 9 bases and J 5 bases; nucleotides not matched to a gene: 2. This CDR3 reads CATSSGTGELFF. The DNA of the CDR3 is TGTGCCACCTCTAGCGGAACCGGGGAGCTGTTTTTT.

The V gene is TRBV7-2, the J gene TRBJ2-7; D uncertain. Germline V CDR1 and CDR2: SGHTA, FQGNSA. This CDR3 region has 12 residues. V gave up 2 bases and J gave up 3 bases, with 5 bases separating them. The CDR3 protein is CASSLPDYEQYF. CDR3 nucleotides: TGTGCCAGCAGCTTACCCGACTACGAGCAGTACTTC.

This chain links TRBV14 with TRBJ1-1, with a possible D match to TRBD1 (6 bases). This CDR3 spans 13 amino acids. Germline CDR1 SGHDN, CDR2 FVKESK. Trimming removed 3 bases at V and 8 bases at J, with 13 bases between. The chain's CDR3 is CASSQAGTTEAFF. The DNA for the CDR3 is TGTGCCAGCAGCCAGGCCGGGACAACCGAAGCTTTCTTT.

The chain recombines TRBV4-2 with TRBJ1-6; maybe TRBD1 (5 bases). CDR3 length equals 16 residues. V lost 4 bases and J lost 9, with 19 bases in between. Germline values: CDR1 LGHNA, CDR2 YNFKEQ. CDR3 nucleotides: TGTGCCAGCAGCCTCTGGCCAGGGTCAGAGATTTCACCCCTCCACTTT. Encoded protein: CASSLWPGSEISPLHF.

As DNA, the CDR3 is TGCGCCAGCAGTGGCGGAGGAGATACGCAGTATTTT. Its protein product is CASSGGGDTQYF. The rearrangement joins TRBV5-1 to TRBJ2-3; maybe TRBD2 (5 bases). Germline values: CDR1 SGHRS, CDR2 YFSETQ. V was pared by 5 bases and J by 5 bases, with 9 bases between. The length of the CDR3 is 12 residues. The full variable domain, rest sourced from reference TRBV5-1 and TRBJ2-3, is KAGVTQTPRYLIKTRGQQVTLSCSPISGHRSVSWYQQTPGQGLQFLFEYFSETQRNKGNFPGRFSGRQFSNSRSEMNVSTLELGDSALYLCASSGGGDTQYFGPGTRLTVL.

Written as DNA, the CDR3 is TGTGCCAGCAGACTCAGGACACGCGGCACAGATACGCAGTATTTT. Its protein is CASRLRTRGTDTQYF. The chain combines TRBV7-9 with TRBJ2-3, with D perhaps TRBD1 (5 bases). In germline, CDR1 is SEHNR, CDR2 FQNEAQ (reference sequence). This CDR3 region has 15 residues. V lost 6 bases and J 1 base, leaving 14 bases between the germline ends.

V and J are TRBV6-5 and TRBJ1-2; no clear D gene. Trimming left V 6 bases short and J 8 bases short, with 10 bases between. The CDR3 sequence is 11 residues long. In germline, CDR1 is MNHEY, CDR2 SVGAGI. The DNA of the CDR3 is TGTGCCAGCAGGAGGGAAGGCGGCTACACCTTC. The encoded protein is CASRREGGYTF.

The chain has TRBV12-5 and TRBJ1-3, with a tentative D call TRBD1 (5 bases). Trimming removed 0 bases at V and 0 bases at J, with 15 bases between. The CDR3 is 18 amino acids. Per germline, CDR1 LGHNT and CDR2 FRNRAP. This chain's CDR3 is CASGLVTGPKLSGNTIYF. The CDR3 DNA is TGTGCTAGTGGTTTGGTAACGGGACCGAAACTCTCTGGAAACACCATATATTTT.

CDR3 sequence: CASRSGTVPSYNSPLHF. The CDR3 DNA is TGTGCCAGCAGAAGTGGGACAGTACCCTCCTATAATTCACCCCTCCACTTT. The chain carries TRBV3-1 (or the pseudogene TRBV3-2) and TRBJ1-6; 7 bases map to TRBD1. The junction had 8 bases not matched to a gene; V was cut back by 6 bases and J by 0 bases. Germline V gene data show CDR1 as LGHDT and CDR2 as YNNKEL (reference sequence). The CDR3 runs 17 residues.

This clone was seen more than once but under ten times. The chain employs TRBV19 and TRBJ1-2; D not certain. Trimming left V 4 bases short and J 8 bases short, with 11 bases between. Per germline, CDR1 LNHDA and CDR2 SQIVND (reference sequence). The CDR3 is 12 residues long. Here the CDR3 reads CASSTKGSGYTF. CDR3 bases: TGTGCCAGTAGTACGAAAGGTAGCGGCTACACCTTC.

Comments on this clone: The same CDR3 also results from other DNA sequences found in this sample. The chain links TRBV19 to TRBJ2-4; 7 bases fit TRBD1. Germline V gives CDR1 LNHDA, CDR2 SQIVND (reference sequence). With 9 bases clipped from V and 0 bases from J, the junction kept 5 bases outside the gene matches. The CDR3 has 14 residues. The CDR3 region is CASRDSLAKNIQYF. As DNA, the CDR3 is TGTGCCAGCCGGGACAGCTTAGCCAAAAACATTCAGTACTTC. The full variable domain, in which reference TRBV19 and TRBJ2-4 provide the parts outside the CDR3, is DGGITQSPKYLFRKEGQNVTLSCEQNLNHDAMYWYRQDPGQGLRLIYYSQIVNDFQKGDIAEGYSVSREKKESFPLTVTSAQKNPTAFYLCASRDSLAKNIQYFGAGTRLSVL.

The chain links TRBV18 to TRBJ2-2; D ambiguous. Germline V lookup: CDR1 KGHSH, CDR2 LQKENI. There are 13 residues in the CDR3. Between the trimmed V and J ends, which lost 1 base and 6 bases, there was a span of 6 bases. The CDR3 region is CASSPQWAGELFF. CDR3 in DNA: TGTGCCAGCTCACCACAATGGGCCGGGGAGCTGTTTTTT.

The chain has TRBV19 and TRBJ2-4, with D possibly being TRBD2 (5 bases). This CDR3 is built from 11 residues. Trimming removed 10 bases at V and 6 bases at J, with 10 bases between. CDR1 is LNHDA, CDR2 SQIVND, per germline (reference sequence). CDR3 region: CATLEGNIQYF. Written as DNA, the CDR3 is TGTGCCACCCTCGAGGGAAACATTCAGTACTTC.

This sequence joins TRBV11-3 and TRBJ2-7; 11 nucleotides line up with TRBD1. This CDR3 is 14 amino acids long. Per the germline V gene, CDR1 is SGHNT and CDR2 is YENEEA. Trimming removed 3 bases from V and 6 bases from J; junction bases left unmatched: 4. Here the CDR3 DNA reads TGTGCCAGCAGCTTGCCGGGACAGGGGGTCGAGCAGTACTTC. It codes for CASSLPGQGVEQYF.

The chain uses TRBV7-6 and TRBJ2-2; 9 bases are a match to TRBD1. After removal of 0 bases from V and 3 bases from J, the junction contained 2 bases not matched to a gene. Looked up from germline, CDR1 is SGHVS and CDR2 is FNYEAQ. The CDR3 spans 16 residues. The CDR3 is CASSLAGQGYTGELFF. In DNA, the CDR3 is TGTGCCAGCAGCTTAGCAGGACAGGGGTACACCGGGGAGCTGTTTTTT.

This sequence joins TRBV11-2 and TRBJ1-1; D is unclear. The CDR3 loop spans 15 amino acids. V lost 1 base and J 4 bases, leaving 13 bases between the germline ends. The V gene's germline CDR1 is SGHAT and CDR2 FQNNGV. The CDR3 is CASSLVFRLGTEAFF. DNA for the CDR3: TGTGCCAGCAGCTTAGTTTTCAGGCTCGGCACTGAAGCTTTCTTT.

V gene TRBV18 combines with J gene TRBJ1-6; TRBD1 matches 9 bases. From germline, CDR1 is KGHSH and CDR2 LQKENI. The CDR3 has 13 amino acids. With 5 bases clipped from V and 8 bases from J, the junction kept 1 base outside the gene matches. For the CDR3, the DNA is TGTGCCAGCTCAAGGACAGGGGATTCACCCCTCCACTTT. It is translated as CASSRTGDSPLHF.

The CDR3 reads CASSLDGKTQYF. CDR3 in DNA: TGTGCCAGCAGCTTAGATGGGAAGACCCAGTACTTC. The V gene is TRBV7-2, the J gene TRBJ2-5; D call uncertain. The CDR3 is 12 residues long. The V gene lost 1 base and the J gene lost 6 bases, with 6 bases spanning the gap. Germline V gives CDR1 SGHTA, CDR2 FQGNSA. Full variable domain (remainder filled in from reference TRBV7-2 and TRBJ2-5): GAGVSQSPSNKVTEKGKDVELRCDPISGHTALYWYRQSLGQGLEFLIYFQGNSAPDKSGLPSDRFSAERTGGSVSTLTIQRTQQEDSAVYLCASSLDGKTQYFGPGTRLLVL.

The rearrangement uses TRBV9 and TRBJ2-7; D is undetermined. This CDR3 contains 13 residues. In germline, CDR1 is SGDLS, CDR2 YYNGEE. Trimming removed 3 bases at V and 3 bases at J, with 10 bases between. CDR3 coding DNA: TGTGCCAGCAGCGACGGTAACAACTACGAGCAGTACTTC. This encodes CASSDGNNYEQYF. The whole variable domain, remainder taken from reference TRBV9 and TRBJ2-7, is DSGVTQTPKHLITATGQRVTLRCSPRSGDLSVYWYQQSLDQGLQFLIQYYNGEERAKGNILERFSAQQFPDLHSELNLSSLELGDSALYFCASSDGNNYEQYFGPGTRLTVT.

This chain joins TRBV7-9 and TRBJ2-7, with D perhaps matching TRBD1 or TRBD2 (5 bases each). Per germline, CDR1 SEHNR and CDR2 FQNEAQ (reference sequence). This CDR3 spans 14 amino acids. Trimming shortened V by 6 bases and J by 4 bases, and 16 bases separated the two germline ends. The CDR3 DNA reads as TGTGCCAGCAGAGCTAGAGGGGCAGATTACGAGCAGTACTTC. Residues: CASRARGADYEQYF.

The rearrangement joins TRBV27 to TRBJ2-7, with D possibly being TRBD1 or TRBD2 (5 bases each). The germline CDR1 and CDR2 sequences are MNHEY and SMNVEV (reference sequence). Trimming took 5 bases from V and 0 from J, leaving 11 bases between them. The CDR3 runs to 14 residues. CDR3 protein: CASSIEGSSYEQYF. The DNA for the CDR3 is TGTGCCAGCAGTATCGAGGGGTCCTCCTACGAGCAGTACTTC.

This chain joins TRBV5-6 and TRBJ1-3, with D possibly being TRBD1 (6 bases). Trimming shortened V by 3 bases and J by 0 bases, and 13 bases separated the two germline ends. The germline CDR1 and CDR2 sequences are SGHDT and YYEEEE. The CDR3 length is 16 residues. This chain's CDR3 is CASSSRGHRSGNTIYF. The CDR3 DNA follows: TGTGCCAGCAGCTCTCGGGGACACCGCTCTGGAAACACCATATATTTT.

The chain combines TRBV4-1 with TRBJ1-1, with no clear D. CDR3 size: 12 residues. Trimming left V 0 bases short and J 9 bases short, with 8 bases between. CDR1 MGHRA and CDR2 YSYEKL come from the germline V gene. CDR3 nucleotides: TGCGCCAGCAGCCAAGATATGATGCAAGCTTTCTTT. It translates to CASSQDMMQAFF.